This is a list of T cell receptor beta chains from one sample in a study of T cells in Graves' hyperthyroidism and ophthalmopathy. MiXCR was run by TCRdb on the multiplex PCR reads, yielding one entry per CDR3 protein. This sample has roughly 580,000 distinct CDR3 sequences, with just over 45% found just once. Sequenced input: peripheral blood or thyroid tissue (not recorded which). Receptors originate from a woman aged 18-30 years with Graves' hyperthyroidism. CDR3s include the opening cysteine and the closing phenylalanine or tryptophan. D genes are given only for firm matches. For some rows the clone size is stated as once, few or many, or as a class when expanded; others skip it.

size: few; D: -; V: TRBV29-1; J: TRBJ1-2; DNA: TGCAGCGTTGAGGCAAGGGGATACTACACCTTC; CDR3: CSVEARGYYTF
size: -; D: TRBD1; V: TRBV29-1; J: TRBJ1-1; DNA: TGCAGCGTTGGGACAGGGGGGATGAACACTGAAGCTTTCTTT; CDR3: CSVGTGGMNTEAFF
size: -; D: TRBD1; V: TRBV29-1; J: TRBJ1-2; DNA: TGCAGCCTCGACACCGGGACAGGGAAAGGCTACACCTTC; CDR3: CSLDTGTGKGYTF
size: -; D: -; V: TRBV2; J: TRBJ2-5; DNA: TGTGCCACCAGGGGGGGTAGAGAGACCCAGTACTTC; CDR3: CATRGGRETQYF
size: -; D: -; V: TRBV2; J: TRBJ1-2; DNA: TGTGCCAGCAGTTTATTTGGGGGAAACTATGGCTACACCTTC; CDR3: CASSLFGGNYGYTF
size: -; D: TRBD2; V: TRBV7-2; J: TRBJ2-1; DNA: TGTGCCAGCAGCTTATCCGGGAGGACCTTCAATGAGCAGTTCTTC; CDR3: CASSLSGRTFNEQFF
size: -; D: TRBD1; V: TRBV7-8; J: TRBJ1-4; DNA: TGTGCCAGCAGCTCGTCCTCAGGGCCAGGGGGAAAACTGTTTTTT; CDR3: CASSSSSGPGGKLFF
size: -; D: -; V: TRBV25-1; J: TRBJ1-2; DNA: TGTGCTAGAGATCCCGGTATAGGGTATGGCTACACCTTC; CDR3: CARDPGIGYGYTF
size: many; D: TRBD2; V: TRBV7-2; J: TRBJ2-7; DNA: TGTGCCAGCAGTCGAGGACTAGCGGGCTACGAGCAGTACTTC; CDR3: CASSRGLAGYEQYF
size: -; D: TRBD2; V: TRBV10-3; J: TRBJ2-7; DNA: TGTGCCATCAAGTCGGGACTAGCTGGGGAGCAGTACTTC; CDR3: CAIKSGLAGEQYF
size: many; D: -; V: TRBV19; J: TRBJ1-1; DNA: TGTGCCAGTAGTATGGGCACTGAAGCTTTCTTT; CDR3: CASSMGTEAFF
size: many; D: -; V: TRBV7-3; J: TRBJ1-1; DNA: TGTGCCAGCAGCTACAAGGCGAACACTGAAGCTTTCTTT; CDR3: CASSYKANTEAFF
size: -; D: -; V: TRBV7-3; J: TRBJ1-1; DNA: TGTGCCAGCAGCCCGATGGGACTGGCAACTGAAGCTTTCTTT; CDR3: CASSPMGLATEAFF
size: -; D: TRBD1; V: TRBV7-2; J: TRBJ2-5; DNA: TGTGCCAGCAGCGCCGGGACAGGAAAAGAGACCCAGTACTTC; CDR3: CASSAGTGKETQYF
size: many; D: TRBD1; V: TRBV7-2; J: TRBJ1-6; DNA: TGTGCCAGCAGCTACAGGGGGCAGAATTCACCCCTCCACTTT; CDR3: CASSYRGQNSPLHF